The rows below give T cell receptor beta chains drawn from one sample of a study of cytomegalovirus exposure and HLA in healthy donors. TCRdb's table, derived via immunoSEQ multiplex PCR, lists solely in-frame clones and lacks some. The profile shows some 130,000 clones, approximately 75% of them singletons. What was sequenced was PBMCs. The receptors here all came from a man in his fifties in good health and CMV-seropositive. CDR3s include the opening cysteine and the closing phenylalanine or tryptophan. A D gene is named only where the DNA matches it firmly. Only some rows state a clone size, as once, few, many or a class for expanded clones.

NA | NA | TRBJ1-2 | TRBV6-5 | TGTGCCAGCAGTTACGACAGCCGAAGCATTGGCTACACCTTC | CASSYDSRSIGYTF
NA | NA | TRBJ2-5 | TRBV9 | TGTGCCAGCAGCGTAGCCAGGGGAAGAGAGACCCAGTACTTC | CASSVARGRETQYF
NA | NA | TRBJ1-6 | TRBV2 | TGTGCCAGCAGTGAGGGTGGAGGATCACCCCTCCACTTT | CASSEGGGSPLHF
few | TRBD2 | TRBJ2-1 | TRBV7-8 | TGTGCCAGCAGCTCCGGGACTAGCGGAGGATCCAATCACTTCTTC | CASSSGTSGGSNHFF
NA | NA | TRBJ1-1 | TRBV5-6 | TGTGCCAGCAGCTCCTCCACTGAAGCTTTCTTT | CASSSSTEAFF
few | NA | TRBJ2-5 | TRBV7-9 | TGTGCCAGCAGCTCCAAGGGGTTGGCCCAGTACTTC | CASSSKGLAQYF
NA | NA | TRBJ2-7 | TRBV4-1 | TGCGCCAGCAGCCAGCCGGCGGTCGTGCCCTACGAGCAGTACTTC | CASSQPAVVPYEQYF
NA | NA | TRBJ1-1 | TRBV4-1 | TGCGCCAGCAGCCAAGAACGGGACACTGAAGCTTTCTTT | CASSQERDTEAFF
few | NA | TRBJ1-1 | TRBV19 | TGTGCCAGTAGTTCAATTGGGAGGACTGAAGCTTTCTTT | CASSSIGRTEAFF
NA | TRBD1 | TRBJ2-1 | TRBV11-3 | TGTGCCAGCAGCCCGGGGACAGGGAGTTACAATGAGCAGTTCTTC | CASSPGTGSYNEQFF
NA | NA | TRBJ1-1 | TRBV5-5 | TGTGCCAGCAGCTTGGAGGGGTCCACTGAAGCTTTCTTT | CASSLEGSTEAFF
NA | TRBD1 | TRBJ1-4 | TRBV7-6 | TGTGCCAGCAGCATTTCCGGACAGGGGGATGAAAAACTGTTTTTT | CASSISGQGDEKLFF
NA | NA | TRBJ2-7 | TRBV6-6 | TGTGCCAGCAGTTTAGGACAGACCTACGAGCAGTACTTC | CASSLGQTYEQYF
NA | TRBD1 | TRBJ1-1 | TRBV18 | TGTGCCAGCTCACCCGGGACAGAAAGGCCCGGGACTGAAGCTTTCTTT | CASSPGTERPGTEAFF
NA | TRBD1 | TRBJ1-1 | TRBV7-9 | TGTGCCAGCAGCCTACTTCAGGGGGTGACTGAAGCTTTCTTT | CASSLLQGVTEAFF
NA | NA | TRBJ2-2 | TRBV9 | TGTGCCAGCAGCGTAGACCCAGGCGGGGAGCTGTTTTTT | CASSVDPGGELFF
NA | NA | TRBJ2-1 | TRBV7-2 | TGTGCCAGCAGCTTAGGGAGGGTCGCTGCGGATGAGCAGTTCTTC | CASSLGRVAADEQFF
NA | NA | TRBJ1-3 | TRBV14 | TGTGCCAGCAGCCAAGCCCTGGGGGGCTCTGGAAACACCATATATTTT | CASSQALGGSGNTIYF
NA | NA | TRBJ1-2 | TRBV5-1 | TGCGCCAGCAGCTCGGGGGGGGCCGACTATGGCTACACCTTC | CASSSGGADYGYTF
NA | TRBD1 | TRBJ1-1 | TRBV27 | TGTGCCAGCAGAGACCGGACAGGGGGCATGAACACTGAAGCTTTCTTT | CASRDRTGGMNTEAFF
NA | TRBD2 | TRBJ2-1 | TRBV7-2 | TGTGCCAGCAGCTTAGTAGCGGGGGCTTACAATGAGCAGTTCTTC | CASSLVAGAYNEQFF
NA | TRBD2 | TRBJ2-5 | TRBV4-2 | TGTGCCAGCAGCCGGTTGACTAGCGGAGAGGGAGAGACCCAGTACTTC | CASSRLTSGEGETQYF
NA | NA | TRBJ1-2 | TRBV20-1 | TGCAGTGCTAGAGATCCGGATGGCTACACCTTC | CSARDPDGYTF
NA | TRBD2 | TRBJ2-2 | TRBV5-1 | TGCGCCAGCAGCCCCCCCACTGCGGGAGGGCCAGCCACCGGGGAGCTGTTTTTT | CASSPPTAGGPATGELFF
few | NA | TRBJ1-2 | TRBV25-1 | TGTGCCAGCAGCGACCCTGGGCAGGGACACGGTGGCTACACCTTC | CASSDPGQGHGGYTF
NA | NA | TRBJ2-1 | TRBV5-4 | TGTGCCAGCAGCTTGGGAGCGGTTTCCTACAATGAGCAGTTCTTC | CASSLGAVSYNEQFF
once | NA | TRBJ1-5 | TRBV7-8 | TGTGCCAGCAGCCACAGTGATAGCAATCAGCCCCAGCATTTT | CASSHSDSNQPQHF
NA | NA | TRBJ2-1 | TRBV6-5 | TGTGCCAGCAGTTTATACAGGATTGAGGTCAATGAGCAGTTCTTC | CASSLYRIEVNEQFF
few | TRBD1 | TRBJ2-6 | TRBV4-2 | TGTGCCAGCAGCCACGAGACAGGGGGGAGCGGGGCCAACGTCCTGACTTTC | CASSHETGGSGANVLTF
NA | NA | TRBJ1-1 | TRBV6-5 | TGTGCCGCAGGAAGGGGAGCGGGCACTGAAGCTTTCTTT | CAAGRGAGTEAFF
few | TRBD1 | TRBJ2-7 | TRBV10-3 | TGTGCCATCACCGGGACAGGCTACGAGCAGTACTTC | CAITGTGYEQYF
NA | TRBD2 | TRBJ2-3 | TRBV7-3 | TGTGCCAGCAGCCCGACTAGCGGGACTTCAGGGGATACGCAGTATTTT | CASSPTSGTSGDTQYF
NA | NA | TRBJ1-6 | TRBV6-6 | TGTGCCAGCAGGAGGGTTAGTTCACCCCTCCACTTT | CASRRVSSPLHF
NA | TRBD1 | TRBJ1-3 | TRBV4-1 | TGCGCCAGCAGCCTCACTCAGGGGGCTAGCTCTGGAAACACCATATATTTT | CASSLTQGASSGNTIYF
NA | TRBD1 | TRBJ1-3 | TRBV6-1 | TGTGCCAGGGCGGGACAGGAGGTGGGAGGAAACACCATATATTTT | CARAGQEVGGNTIYF
NA | NA | TRBJ2-1 | TRBV9 | TGTGCCAGCAGCCCTCGGTTCGGAGACTACAATGAGCAGTTCTTC | CASSPRFGDYNEQFF
NA | NA | TRBJ1-2 | TRBV19 | TGTGCCAGTAGTACAGGGTTCGCTGGCTACACCTTC | CASSTGFAGYTF